One sample yielded the 10 T cell receptor beta chains listed below, sequenced in a study of blood T cell repertoires in COVID-19. The protocol was immunoSEQ multiplex PCR, while the TCRdb copy is restricted to in-frame clones and leaves out a portion. The sample includes 400,000 or so clones, about 89% of them seen just once. The sequenced sample consisted of PBMCs or T cells enriched from blood (not recorded which). These receptors all stem from a middle-aged man in a cohort exposed to, infected with or recovered from COVID-19 (not recorded which).

CDR3 bases: TGTGCCAGTAGTACCAGACTAGCGGGAGGGCACAATGAGCAGTTCTTC. It specifies CASSTRLAGGHNEQFF. V and J are TRBV19 and TRBJ2-1; TRBD2 aligns across 14 bases. The CDR3 is 16 amino acids. Germline CDR1 and CDR2: LNHDA and SQIVND (reference sequence). After removal of 4 bases from V and 5 bases from J, the junction contained 4 bases not matched to a gene.

J is TRBJ2-3 and V is TRBV24-1; 13 bases match TRBD2. The CDR3 is 19 amino acids. J was trimmed by 2 bases and V by 0 bases; bases with no gene match: 7. In germline, CDR1 is KGHDR, CDR2 SFDVKD. CDR3 sequence reads: CATSDLKSLAGGATDTQYF. CDR3 nucleotide sequence: TGTGCCACCAGTGATTTGAAGTCACTAGCGGGGGGGGCCACAGATACGCAGTATTTT.

This clone has a single count. The chain has TRBV7-3 and TRBJ2-7, with 8 bases lining up with TRBD2. The CDR3 totals 16 residues. The germline V gene encodes CDR1 SGHTA and CDR2 FQGTGA. V gave up 2 bases and J gave up 1 base; unmatched junction bases: 7. CDR3 protein: CASSLVRASGSYEQYF. CDR3 DNA: TGTGCCAGCAGCTTAGTTAGGGCTAGCGGGTCCTACGAGCAGTACTTC.

This clone has just one count. This chain uses TRBV18 with TRBJ2-5; weak D call: TRBD1 (6 bases). Germline V gives CDR1 KGHSH, CDR2 LQKENI. V was pared by 8 bases and J by 0 bases, with 10 bases between. There are 13 residues in the CDR3. The CDR3 is CASTGTDQETQYF. CDR3 coding DNA: TGTGCCAGCACAGGGACGGACCAAGAGACCCAGTACTTC.

This sequence joins TRBV6-1 and TRBJ2-5; 8 nucleotides agree with TRBD2. V shed 5 bases and J 5 bases; nucleotides not matched to a gene: 10. This CDR3 spans 15 amino acids. Germline V gene sequence: CDR1 MNHNS, CDR2 SASEGT. As DNA, the CDR3 is TGTGCCAGCAGTTTGAATGCGGGAGGTCAGGAGACCCAGTACTTC. Translating it yields CASSLNAGGQETQYF.

This chain links TRBV2 with TRBJ1-1; the D is unclear. This CDR3 has 14 amino acids. Germline CDR1 SNHLY, CDR2 FYNNEI. Trimming removed 6 bases from V and 0 bases from J, with 11 bases in between. The CDR3 spells CASSGIILNTEAFF. DNA of the CDR3: TGTGCCAGCAGCGGGATCATCTTGAACACTGAAGCTTTCTTT.

The chain employs TRBV19 and TRBJ1-2, with D possibly being TRBD1 (6 bases). Trimming cost V 6 bases and J 1 base, with 12 bases left between them. Germline V gives CDR1 LNHDA, CDR2 SQIVND (reference sequence). This CDR3 is 14 amino acids long. The CDR3 DNA reads TGTGCCAGTAGCTCTGGGACAAATAACTATGGCTACACCTTC. Protein: CASSSGTNNYGYTF.

This rearrangement joins TRBV5-6 to TRBJ2-7; 10 bases agree with TRBD2. Germline assignment: CDR1 SGHDT and CDR2 YYEEEE. The CDR3 length is 13 residues. V shed 7 bases, J shed 5 bases, and the junction held 6 bases outside the gene matches. The DNA of the CDR3 is TGTGCCAGCTCTAGCGGGAGTGGCGACGAGCAGTACTTC. Protein product: CASSSGSGDEQYF.

V gene TRBV29-1 combines with J gene TRBJ1-1, with 8 bases aligning to TRBD1. Per the germline V gene, CDR1 is SQVTM and CDR2 is ANQGSEA. Trimming took 6 bases from V and 8 from J; bases not matched to a gene: 8. CDR3 length: 12 residues. Here the CDR3 DNA reads TGCAGCGTCGGACAGGGAGTAAAAGAAGCTTTCTTT. As protein: CSVGQGVKEAFF.

The chain is built from TRBV5-6 and TRBJ2-4, with 7 bases matching TRBD1. V lost 0 bases and J lost 6; bases outside the gene matches: 6. The CDR3 covers 15 residues. Per germline, CDR1 SGHDT and CDR2 YYEEEE. The CDR3 DNA reads as TGTGCCAGCAGCTTGGGTGGCAGGGGGTCAAACATTCAGTACTTC. Translated: CASSLGGRGSNIQYF.